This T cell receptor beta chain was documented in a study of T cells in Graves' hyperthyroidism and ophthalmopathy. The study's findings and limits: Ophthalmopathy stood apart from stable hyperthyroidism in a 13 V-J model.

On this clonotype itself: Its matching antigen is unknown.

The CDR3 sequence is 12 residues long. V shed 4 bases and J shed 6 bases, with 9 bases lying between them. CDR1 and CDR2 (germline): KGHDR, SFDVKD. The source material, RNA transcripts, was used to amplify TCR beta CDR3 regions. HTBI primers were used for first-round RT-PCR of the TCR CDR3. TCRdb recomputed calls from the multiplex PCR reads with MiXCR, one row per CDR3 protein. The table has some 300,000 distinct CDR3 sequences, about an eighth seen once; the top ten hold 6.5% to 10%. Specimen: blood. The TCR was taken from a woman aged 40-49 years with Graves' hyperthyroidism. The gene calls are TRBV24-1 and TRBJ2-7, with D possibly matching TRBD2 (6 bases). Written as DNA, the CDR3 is TGTGCCACCAGTGAGGAGGGATCCGAGCAGTACTTC. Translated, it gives CATSEEGSEQYF.